This T cell receptor beta chain was sequenced during a study of T cells in Graves' hyperthyroidism and ophthalmopathy. The study enrolled patients aged 18 to 65 with newly diagnosed hyperthyroidism of under 2 months' duration. Patients were excluded for uncontrolled infection, other autoimmune disease, pregnancy or lactation. Diagnoses used clinical symptoms, serum thyroxine and TRAb, thyroid ultrasound and orbital computed tomography. RNA transcripts were the template for amplifying TCR beta CDR3 regions. During a first-round RT-PCR of the TCR CDR3, the HTBI primer set was used. TCRdb analysed the multiplex PCR reads with MiXCR anew, one entry per CDR3 protein. The profile shows approximately 510,000 distinct CDR3 sequences, less than 25% of them singletons. The sample holds many counts of this clonotype. What it binds is not known. General observations from the study: Within blood appeared most thyroid clonotypes that had expanded above 0.001.

The CDR3 is 13 amino acids. V was clipped by 5 bases and J by 7 bases, with 14 bases between them. What was sequenced was blood. This TCR was sampled from a young man with Graves' hyperthyroidism. The J gene is TRBJ1-1, the V gene TRBV12-3 or TRBV12-4, with D unresolved. CDR3 bases: TGTGCCAGCAGTCCCTATGGGCCCAATGAAGCTTTCTTT. This translates into CASSPYGPNEAFF.